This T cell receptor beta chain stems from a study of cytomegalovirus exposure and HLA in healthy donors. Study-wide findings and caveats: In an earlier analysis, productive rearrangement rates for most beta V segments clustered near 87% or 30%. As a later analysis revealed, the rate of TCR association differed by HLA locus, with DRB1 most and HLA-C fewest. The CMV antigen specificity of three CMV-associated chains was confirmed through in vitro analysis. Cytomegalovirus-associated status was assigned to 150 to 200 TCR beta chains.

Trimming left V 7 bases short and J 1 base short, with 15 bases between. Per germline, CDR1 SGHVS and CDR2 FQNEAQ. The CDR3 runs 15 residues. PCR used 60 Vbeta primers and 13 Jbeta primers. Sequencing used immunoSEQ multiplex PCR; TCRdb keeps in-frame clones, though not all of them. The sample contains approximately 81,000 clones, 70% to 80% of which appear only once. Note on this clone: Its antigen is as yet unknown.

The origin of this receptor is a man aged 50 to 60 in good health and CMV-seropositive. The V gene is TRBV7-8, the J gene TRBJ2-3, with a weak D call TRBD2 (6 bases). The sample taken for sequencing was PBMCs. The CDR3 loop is CASNNLEGGTDTQYF. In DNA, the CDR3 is TGTGCCAGCAATAATTTGGAGGGCGGCACAGATACGCAGTATTTT.